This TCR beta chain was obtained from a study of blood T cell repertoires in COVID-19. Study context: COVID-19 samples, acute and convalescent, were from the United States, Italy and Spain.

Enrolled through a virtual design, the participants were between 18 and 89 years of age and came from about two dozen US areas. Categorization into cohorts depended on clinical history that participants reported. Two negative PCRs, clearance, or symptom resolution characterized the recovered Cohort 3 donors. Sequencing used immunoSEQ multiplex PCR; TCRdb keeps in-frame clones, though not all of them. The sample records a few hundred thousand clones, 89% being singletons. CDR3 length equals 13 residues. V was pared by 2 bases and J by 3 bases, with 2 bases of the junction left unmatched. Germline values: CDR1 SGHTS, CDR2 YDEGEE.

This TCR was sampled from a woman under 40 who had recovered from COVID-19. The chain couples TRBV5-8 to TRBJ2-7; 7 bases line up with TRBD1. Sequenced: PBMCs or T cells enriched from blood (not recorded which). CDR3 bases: TGTGCCAGCAGCTTTGACAGGGACTACGAGCAGTACTTC. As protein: CASSFDRDYEQYF.